These T cell receptor beta chains were read from a single sample in a study of T-cell memory formation after mild COVID-19. TCRdb recomputed calls from the 5' RACE reads with MiXCR, one row per CDR3 protein. The table has hundreds of thousands of distinct CDR3 sequences, 15% to 20% seen once. The sequencing sample was made of PBMCs or a T cell subset sorted from them (not recorded which). These receptors were taken from a man aged 18 to 29 who had mild COVID-19 (a few samples of this study predate the infection). Cell type and time point are not known. Each CDR3 is given with its conserved first and last residue. The D gene is left open where the match is weak. Clone size is shown for a subset of rows, as once, few, many or a class of expanded clone.

d_call,v_call,clone_size,j_call,cdr3_nt,cdr3_aa
NA,TRBV6-1,NA,TRBJ1-2,TGTGCCAGCAGTGGGTCGACAGCTTACTATGGCTACACCTTC,CASSGSTAYYGYTF
NA,TRBV6-6,few,TRBJ2-7,TGTGCCAGCACCCAATCCATCGGGACCGTTGTCTACGAGCAGTACTTC,CASTQSIGTVVYEQYF
TRBD2,TRBV4-1,few,TRBJ2-3,TGCGCCAGCAGCCAACAAGACCCAGCTAGCGGGCGCGCGGATACGCAGTATTTT,CASSQQDPASGRADTQYF
NA,TRBV6-5,few,TRBJ2-5,TGTGCCAGCAGTTACGCAAGCAAGTTAGAGACCCAGTACTTC,CASSYASKLETQYF
NA,TRBV3-1,few,TRBJ1-1,TGTGCCAGCAGCCAGAACGAGAACACTGAAGCTTTCTTT,CASSQNENTEAFF
TRBD1,TRBV29-1,NA,TRBJ2-5,TGCAGCGTTGGGGACAGGTCTTGGGAGACCCAGTACTTC,CSVGDRSWETQYF
NA,TRBV19,NA,TRBJ2-3,TGTGCCAGTAGTATAGCCTTGAGCACAGATACGCAGTATTTT,CASSIALSTDTQYF
NA,TRBV18,many,TRBJ1-1,TGTGCCAGCTCACCAACAGGGACTGAAGCTTTCTTT,CASSPTGTEAFF
NA,TRBV9,once,TRBJ2-1,TGTGCCAGCAGGGGCCGCGTCGAGGGATCCTACAATGAGCAGTTCTTC,CASRGRVEGSYNEQFF
NA,TRBV4-3,few,TRBJ2-2,TGCGCCAGCAGCCAAGTGCTGAGCAGGACCGGGGAGCTGTTTTTT,CASSQVLSRTGELFF
TRBD2,TRBV4-3,many,TRBJ2-1,TGCGCCAGCAGCCCGTTGGGCGGGGGACTTACGGATGAGCAGTTCTTC,CASSPLGGGLTDEQFF
NA,TRBV6-2/TRBV6-3,few,TRBJ2-3,TGTGCCAGCAGTTACTCGGCGACTAGATTAGTTGATTTT,CASSYSATRLVDF
NA,TRBV5-1,few,TRBJ2-1,TGCGCCAGCAGCTTGGACACGGGGAGCTCCTACAATGAGCAGTTCTTC,CASSLDTGSSYNEQFF
NA,TRBV7-2,many,TRBJ1-1,TGTGCCAGCAGCTTTTACGGAGGTACTGAAGCTTTCTTT,CASSFYGGTEAFF
TRBD1,TRBV28,NA,TRBJ1-4,TGTGCCAGCAGTTTAAGGACAGGGGGTTATGAAAAACTGTTTTTT,CASSLRTGGYEKLFF
NA,TRBV6-5,NA,TRBJ1-4,TGTGCCAGCAGTTACTCCCGTGGGGGGGGCGGTGAAAAACTGTTTTTT,CASSYSRGGGGEKLFF
NA,TRBV7-8,few,TRBJ2-7,TGTGCCAGCAGCTTCAACGAGCAGTACTTC,CASSFNEQYF